This T cell receptor beta chain appears in the sequencing data of a study of blood T cell repertoires in COVID-19. Study summary: COVID-19 samples collected from the United States, Italy and Spain covered acute and convalescent phases. Sources were T cells, B-cell-depleted T cells, or PBMCs; the material itself was cDNA or gDNA.

In its sample, this clone was seen once. Profiling relied on immunoSEQ multiplex PCR, and the TCRdb table lists in-frame clones only, not all of them. The sample yields tens of thousands of clones, roughly 82% seen once. The germline V gene has CDR1 MGHRA and CDR2 YSYEKL. This CDR3 is 16 amino acids long. The germline V and J ends were trimmed by 8 bases and 0 bases, with 14 bases remaining between them. This TCR was sampled from a woman over 75 with active or convalescent COVID-19. V usage is TRBV4-1 and J usage is TRBJ2-6; D may be TRBD1 (6 bases). Sequenced material: peripheral blood. CDR3 in amino acids: CASSKTGPSGANVLTF. CDR3 nucleotide sequence: TGCGCCAGCTCGAAGACAGGCCCCTCTGGGGCCAACGTCCTGACTTTC.